One and the same sample provided the 30 T cell receptor beta chains below, sequenced in a study of post-analysis software for immune sequencing data. Whole-study results and caveats: Four or five TRBV segments, TRBV5-6, TRBV5-1 and TRBV20-1 among them, were found more frequent in patients than controls.

Their recognized antigens are unknown. Prepared libraries of TCR beta cDNA carried unique molecular identifiers. MiXCR was run by TCRdb on the PCR reads, yielding one entry per CDR3 protein. The sample has approximately 630,000 distinct CDR3 sequences; 59% are singletons. Material for sequencing was blood. The receptors derive from a girl aged 2 to 9 with multiple sclerosis.

The chain recombines TRBV5-5 with TRBJ1-5; 7 bases align to TRBD1. Unmatched junction bases numbered 4, after V lost 3 bases and J lost 4 bases. Germline lookup yields CDR1 SGHKS and CDR2 YYEKEE (reference sequence). CDR3 length equals 14 residues. The CDR3, as DNA: TGTGCCAGCAGCTCCCCGGGACAGAATCAGCCCCAGCATTTT. Translated, it gives CASSSPGQNQPQHF.

This clonotype appeared a single time. The chain is built from TRBV12-3 or TRBV12-4 and TRBJ2-1, with 9 bases fitting TRBD1. The CDR3 extends over 16 amino acids. Losses at the gene ends were 3 bases for V and 5 bases for J; bases not matched to a gene: 8. The chain's CDR3 is CASSFRPGQGNNEQFF. DNA for the CDR3: TGTGCCAGCAGTTTTCGGCCGGGACAGGGAAACAATGAGCAGTTCTTC.

Points on this clonotype: The junction and the germline gene differ at one end; a read error may be behind it. V usage is TRBV20-1 and J usage is TRBJ2-7; D may correspond to TRBD1 or TRBD2 (5 bases each). CDR1 and CDR2 from the germline V gene are DFQATT and SNEGSKA (reference sequence). The CDR3 totals 14 residues. The CDR3 spells CSARGRSGHYEQYF. The CDR3 DNA reads as TGCAGTGCAAGAGGAAGGTCGGGGCACTACGAGCAGTACTTC.

The gene calls are TRBV29-1 and TRBJ2-4, with 10 bases that match TRBD1. The assigned J gene may be wrong: the sequence end matches TRBJ2-7 better. The CDR3 length is 13 residues. CDR1 is SQVTM, CDR2 ANQGSEA, per germline. The CDR3 protein is CSANGQGGHEQYF. DNA for the CDR3: TGCAGCGCTAACGGACAGGGGGGCCACGAGCAGTACTTC.

This sequence joins TRBV7-2 and TRBJ2-7; D might be TRBD2 (5 bases). CDR3 size: 13 residues. The germline V gene has CDR1 SGHTA and CDR2 FQGNSA. Trimming left V 5 bases short and J 6 bases short, with 14 bases between. CDR3 sequence (DNA): TGTGCCAGCAGCAGCTGGGAGAACTTCGAGCAGTACTTC. Protein sequence: CASSSWENFEQYF.

The chain joins TRBV12-3 or TRBV12-4 to TRBJ2-7; D may be TRBD2 (6 bases). The V gene lost 1 base and the J gene lost 5 bases, with 12 bases spanning the gap. The CDR3 has 14 amino acids. The CDR3 reads CASSLGVQRDEQYF. Here the CDR3 DNA reads TGTGCCAGCAGTTTAGGGGTCCAGCGGGACGAGCAGTACTTC.

The genes are TRBV10-3 and TRBJ1-2; unclear D gene. Deletions cut 0 bases from V and 4 bases from J, with 12 bases between. CDR1 is ENHRY and CDR2 is SYGVKD in the germline V gene. CDR3 size: 15 residues. This chain's CDR3 is CAISESEGGIYGYTF. The CDR3 nucleotides are TGTGCCATCAGTGAGTCGGAGGGAGGCATCTATGGCTACACCTTC.

The rearrangement joins TRBV6-1 to TRBJ2-1, with unresolved D. V was pared by 4 bases and J by 4 bases, with 14 bases between. Germline assignment: CDR1 MNHNS and CDR2 SASEGT. CDR3 length: 15 residues. The CDR3 DNA follows: TGTGCCAGCAGTGCGACACCGGGTTTTTACAATGAGCAGTTCTTC. The encoded protein is CASSATPGFYNEQFF.

The rearrangement uses TRBV6-5 and TRBJ1-6; 7 nucleotides line up with TRBD1. In germline, CDR1 is MNHEY, CDR2 SVGAGI. The CDR3 is 16 amino acids. V shed 2 bases, J shed 4 bases, and the junction held 5 bases outside the gene matches. Here the CDR3 DNA reads TGTGCCAGCAGTTACGAGGGGACAGCGTATAATTCACCCCTCCACTTT. Its protein is CASSYEGTAYNSPLHF.

The chain joins TRBV20-1 to TRBJ2-1; 8 nucleotides match TRBD2. The CDR3 totals 14 residues. The germline V gene has CDR1 DFQATT and CDR2 SNEGSKA (reference sequence). Trimming at V came to 6 bases and at J to 4 bases, leaving 8 bases not matched to a gene. The CDR3 protein is CSATLAGAYNEQFF. The CDR3 DNA sequence: TGCAGTGCAACTCTAGCGGGCGCTTACAATGAGCAGTTCTTC.

The chain carries TRBV6-1 and TRBJ2-1; 12 bases are shared with TRBD1. This CDR3 region has 15 residues. The V gene end was trimmed by 5 bases and the J gene end by 8 bases; junction bases not matched to a gene: 7. Germline loops: CDR1 MNHNS, CDR2 SASEGT. CDR3 protein: CASSTGTGGWDEQFF. Written as DNA, the CDR3 is TGTGCCAGCAGTACCGGGACAGGGGGCTGGGATGAGCAGTTCTTC.

This clonotype was detected a few times. V and J are TRBV29-1 and TRBJ2-5; weak D call: TRBD2 (6 bases). The V gene lost 6 bases and the J gene lost 4 bases, with 12 bases spanning the gap. This CDR3 contains 12 residues. The germline gives CDR1 SQVTM, CDR2 ANQGSEA. CDR3 protein: CSVELGRETQYF. CDR3 bases: TGCAGCGTCGAACTCGGGAGAGAGACCCAGTACTTC.

V and J are TRBV11-2 and TRBJ1-1; TRBD1 matches at 7 bases. CDR3 length equals 14 residues. The ends lost 4 bases at V and 1 base at J; junction bases unmatched: 3. The germline V gene has CDR1 SGHAT and CDR2 FQNNGV. CDR3 sequence (DNA): TGTGCCAGCAGCTGGGACAGTGGGAACACTGAAGCTTTCTTT. It is translated as CASSWDSGNTEAFF.

The count of this clonotype is one. The chain links TRBV7-2 to TRBJ2-7, with 7 nucleotides matching TRBD2. The DNA matches TRBJ2-5 better at its end, which makes the J call doubtful. From germline, CDR1 is SGHTA and CDR2 FQGNSA. This CDR3 is 14 amino acids long. This chain's CDR3 is CASSKLDGGETQYF. Here the CDR3 DNA reads TGTGCCAGCAGCAAGTTGGACGGGGGGGAGACCCAGTACTTC.

The chain carries TRBV12-3 or TRBV12-4 and TRBJ2-7, with 14 bases that match TRBD2. TRBJ2-5 matches the DNA end more closely, so the J call is doubtful. This CDR3 region has 16 residues. The CDR3: CASSPGLAGDGETQYF. The CDR3 DNA reads TGTGCCAGCAGCCCGGGACTAGCGGGAGATGGAGAGACCCAGTACTTC.

This chain connects TRBV15 to TRBJ1-2; no reliable D call. Trimming cost V 0 bases and J 0 bases, with 14 bases left between them. Germline-derived CDR1 and CDR2 are LNHNV and YYDKDF (reference sequence). This CDR3 has 17 amino acids. CDR3 DNA sequence: TGTGCCACCAGCAGAGATCTTGAGTCCCCAGCTAACTATGGCTACACCTTC. Amino acids: CATSRDLESPANYGYTF.

Remarks on this clonotype: The germline gene is not matched at one end of the junction; a read error may be the cause. The chain links TRBV6-2 or TRBV6-3 to TRBJ2-7; D is ambiguous. Germline V lookup: CDR1 MNHEY, CDR2 SVGEGT. The CDR3 has 14 residues. The CDR3 DNA follows: TGTGCCCGCAGTTACTCGAGTAGCTCCTACGAGCAGTACTTC. It is translated as CARSYSSSSYEQYF.

The chain employs TRBV5-1 and TRBJ2-3; TRBD2 matches at 9 bases. Germline V lookup: CDR1 SGHRS, CDR2 YFSETQ. The CDR3 extends over 15 amino acids. V gave up 4 bases and J gave up 3 bases; unmatched junction bases: 6. As DNA, the CDR3 is TGCGCCAGCAGCACAACTGCGGGAGGGACAGATACGCAGTATTTT. Translation gives CASSTTAGGTDTQYF.

The chain links TRBV5-1 to TRBJ1-6; 8 bases fit TRBD1. Germline V gives CDR1 SGHRS, CDR2 YFSETQ. This CDR3 is 15 amino acids long. V lost 1 base and J lost 9; bases outside the gene matches: 6. The CDR3 protein is CASSLPDRVGSPLHF. CDR3 nucleotide sequence: TGCGCCAGCAGCTTGCCGGACAGGGTGGGTTCACCCCTCCACTTT.

The rearrangement uses TRBV10-3 and TRBJ2-1; no definite D call. The V end was cut by 0 bases, the J end by 10 bases, with 4 bases between. The CDR3 is made up of 11 amino acids. Germline V gene lookup returns CDR1 ENHRY and CDR2 SYGVKD. The CDR3 protein is CAISESTEQFF. The CDR3 nucleotides are TGTGCCATCAGTGAGTCGACCGAGCAGTTCTTC.

J is TRBJ1-5 and V is TRBV12-3 or TRBV12-4; D is ambiguous. The CDR3 loop spans 12 amino acids. V lost 2 bases and J lost 6, with 5 bases in between. CDR3 in amino acids: CASSLNSQPQHF. The CDR3 coding sequence is TGTGCCAGCAGTTTAAACAGTCAGCCCCAGCATTTT.

This chain joins TRBV5-6 and TRBJ2-7; D not resolved. From germline, CDR1 is SGHDT and CDR2 YYEEEE. This CDR3 has 14 residues. V lost 4 bases to trimming and J lost 0 bases, with 11 bases between them. The chain's CDR3 is CASSPTGYSYEQYF. CDR3 nucleotide sequence: TGTGCCAGCAGCCCGACTGGGTACTCCTACGAGCAGTACTTC.

The rearrangement uses TRBV5-1 and TRBJ2-1, with TRBD1 matching 8 bases. The germline V gene has CDR1 SGHRS and CDR2 YFSETQ. CDR3 length: 16 residues. V lost 1 base and J lost 7; bases outside the gene matches: 10. The CDR3 DNA reads as TGCGCCAGCAGCTTGACCGTGGACAGGGTAGAAAATGAGCAGTTCTTC. Residues: CASSLTVDRVENEQFF. Drawing the rest from reference TRBV5-1 and TRBJ2-1, the complete variable domain is KAGVTQTPRYLIKTRGQQVTLSCSPISGHRSVSWYQQTPGQGLQFLFEYFSETQRNKGNFPGRFSGRQFSNSRSEMNVSTLELGDSALYLCASSLTVDRVENEQFFGPGTRLTVL.

The genes are TRBV5-1 and TRBJ1-1, with 8 bases lining up with TRBD1. In germline, CDR1 is SGHRS, CDR2 YFSETQ. V dropped 3 bases and J dropped 4; count of bases not matched to a gene: 5. CDR3 length equals 14 residues. The CDR3: CASSSAGGFTEAFF. CDR3 in DNA: TGCGCCAGCAGCTCGGCAGGGGGCTTCACTGAAGCTTTCTTT.

The V call is TRBV2, the J call TRBJ1-5, with D possibly being TRBD1 (6 bases). CDR3 length: 13 residues. The germline CDR1 and CDR2 sequences are SNHLY and FYNNEI. The V and J ends lost 7 bases and 6 bases respectively, with 13 bases between them. The CDR3 sequence: CASTGQQGQPQHF. The DNA for the CDR3 is TGTGCCAGCACAGGACAACAGGGTCAGCCCCAGCATTTT.

The chain uses TRBV5-4 and TRBJ2-1, with D possibly TRBD1 on 7 matching bases. Germline-derived CDR1 and CDR2 are SGHNT and YYREEE (reference sequence). V shed 0 bases and J shed 9 bases, with 13 bases lying between them. There are 14 residues in the CDR3. The DNA for the CDR3 is TGTGCCAGCAGCTTGGCCGACAGGGAGGCTGAGCAGTTCTTC. It yields the protein CASSLADREAEQFF.

The chain recombines TRBV6-5 with TRBJ1-1; 7 nucleotides match TRBD1. Germline V CDR1 and CDR2: MNHEY, SVGAGI. CDR3 length: 13 residues. V lost 6 bases and J lost 1; bases outside the gene matches: 2. CDR3 sequence: CASRGQENTEAFF. The CDR3 region has the DNA TGTGCCAGCAGAGGACAGGAGAACACTGAAGCTTTCTTT.

This CDR3 is CASSLGLQGNGYTF. DNA of the CDR3: TGTGCCAGCAGCTTAGGCCTACAGGGAAATGGCTACACCTTC. This chain links TRBV7-2 with TRBJ1-2, with D possibly matching TRBD1 (6 bases). CDR1 and CDR2 (germline): SGHTA, FQGNSA. Trimming took 1 base from V and 6 from J, leaving 12 bases between them. The CDR3 contains 14 residues. Looking up the rest from reference TRBV7-2 and TRBJ1-2 gives the full variable domain: GAGVSQSPSNKVTEKGKDVELRCDPISGHTALYWYRQSLGQGLEFLIYFQGNSAPDKSGLPSDRFSAERTGGSVSTLTIQRTQQEDSAVYLCASSLGLQGNGYTFGSGTRLTVV.

The chain couples TRBV6-5 to TRBJ1-5; 7 bases map to TRBD1. The CDR3 contains 17 residues. From germline, CDR1 is MNHEY and CDR2 SVGAGI. V shed 6 bases and J 1 base; nucleotides not matched to a gene: 12. This CDR3 is CASSYIATGQSNQPQHF. The CDR3 DNA is TGTGCCAGCAGCTACATAGCCACGGGACAGAGCAATCAGCCCCAGCATTTT.

The J gene is TRBJ2-7, the V gene TRBV2; no clear D. Matching the DNA end better, TRBJ2-5 makes the J call doubtful. There are 13 residues in the CDR3. Germline V lookup: CDR1 SNHLY, CDR2 FYNNEI. The CDR3 coding sequence is TGTGCCAGCAGATTCAACTCCCTAGAGACCCAGTACTTC. It specifies CASRFNSLETQYF.